Below, one T cell receptor (beta chain) is given with its context. Its antigen remains unknown. CDR3 length: 13 residues. Germline V gene lookup returns CDR1 MNHNY and CDR2 SVGAGI (reference sequence). Deletions cut 8 bases from V and 0 bases from J, with 10 bases between. The source of the sample is a study of Ad26.COV2.S vaccination and SARS-CoV-2 variants. General study findings and limits: While placebo recipients had lower spike-specific TCR breadth, vaccine recipients had more.

Treatment defined: roughly 20 received Ad26.COV2.S at low or high dose, single or two shots; 5 received placebo; per-sample allocation not given. Vaccine and placebo recipients were sampled on day 63 after the first injection. Method: immunoSEQ multiplex PCR; TCRdb's copy keeps in-frame clones and lacks some. Counted here are about 370,000 clones, about 88% occurring once; the ten biggest clones make up about 3.6%. Sequencing used peripheral blood, obtained in a trial of Ad26.COV2.S vaccine versus placebo. The gene calls are TRBV6-6 and TRBJ1-2, with a tentative D call TRBD1 (5 bases). This clonotype originated in a person aged 18-65 years who received the Ad26.COV2.S COVID-19 vaccine or a placebo. The CDR3 reads CASLRGPNYGYTF. The CDR3 region has the DNA TGTGCCAGCTTGAGGGGACCTAACTATGGCTACACCTTC.